This T cell receptor beta chain originates from a study of tumor-infiltrating lymphocytes in localized non-small cell lung cancer. Study summary: Patients included smokers and never-smokers with various histologies, some sampled after neoadjuvant chemotherapy. Tumor tissue and non-adjacent uninvolved lung came from each patient.

Only in-frame clones appear in the TCRdb table, and some are missing; sequencing was by immunoSEQ multiplex PCR. The table includes roughly 10,000 clones, 80% to 90% detected once. CDR1 is SGHTA, CDR2 FQGNSA, per germline. The CDR3 totals 16 residues. The V gene end was trimmed by 1 base and the J gene end by 4 bases; junction bases not matched to a gene: 9. Regarding the study as a whole: Technical variation could not be separated from intratumor heterogeneity here. T-cell fraction did not differ between immunotypes IM1 and IM2.

This clone was found once. Its antigen is not known. The chain employs TRBV7-2 and TRBJ1-2, with 7 bases lining up with TRBD1. Sequencing was done on a sample of uninvolved lung tissue not adjacent to the tumor. The sequence was obtained from a human donor with non-small cell lung cancer. CDR3 region: CASSLGGTERTYGYTF. CDR3 DNA sequence: TGTGCCAGCAGCTTAGGAGGGACAGAAAGGACCTATGGCTACACCTTC.